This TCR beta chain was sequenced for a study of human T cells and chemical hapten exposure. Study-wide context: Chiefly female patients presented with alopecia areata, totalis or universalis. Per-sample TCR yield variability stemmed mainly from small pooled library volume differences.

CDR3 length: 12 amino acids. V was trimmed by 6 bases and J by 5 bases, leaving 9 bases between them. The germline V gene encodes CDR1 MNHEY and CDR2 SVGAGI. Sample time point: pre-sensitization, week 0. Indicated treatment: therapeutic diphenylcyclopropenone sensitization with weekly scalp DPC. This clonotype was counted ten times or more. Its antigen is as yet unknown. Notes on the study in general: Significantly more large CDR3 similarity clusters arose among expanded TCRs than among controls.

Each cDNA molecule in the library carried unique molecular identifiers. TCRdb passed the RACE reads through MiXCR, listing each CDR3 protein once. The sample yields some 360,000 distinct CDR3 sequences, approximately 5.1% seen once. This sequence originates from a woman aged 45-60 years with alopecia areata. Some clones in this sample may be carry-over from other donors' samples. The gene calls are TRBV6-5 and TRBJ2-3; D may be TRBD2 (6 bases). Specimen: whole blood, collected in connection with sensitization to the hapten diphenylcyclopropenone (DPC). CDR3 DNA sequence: TGTGCCAGCAGGGGACTTGGAGATACGCAGTATTTT. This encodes CASRGLGDTQYF.